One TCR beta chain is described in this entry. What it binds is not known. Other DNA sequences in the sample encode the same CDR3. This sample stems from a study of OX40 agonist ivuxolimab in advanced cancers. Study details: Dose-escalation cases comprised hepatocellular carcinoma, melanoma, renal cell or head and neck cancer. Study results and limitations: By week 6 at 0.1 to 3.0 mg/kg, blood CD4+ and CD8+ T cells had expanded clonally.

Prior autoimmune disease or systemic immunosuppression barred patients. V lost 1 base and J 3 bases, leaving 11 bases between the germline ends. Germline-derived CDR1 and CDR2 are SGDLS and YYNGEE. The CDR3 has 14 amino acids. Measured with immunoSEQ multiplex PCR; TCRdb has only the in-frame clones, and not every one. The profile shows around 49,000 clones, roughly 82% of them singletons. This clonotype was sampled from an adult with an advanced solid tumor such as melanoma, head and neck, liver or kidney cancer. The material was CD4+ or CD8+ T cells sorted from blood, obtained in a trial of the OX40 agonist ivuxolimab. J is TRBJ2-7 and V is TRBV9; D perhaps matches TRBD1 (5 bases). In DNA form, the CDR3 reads TGTGCCAGCAGCGTAACGGGCCAGGGCTACGAGCAGTACTTC. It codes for CASSVTGQGYEQYF.